The 16 T cell receptor beta chains given below trace back to one sample, sequenced in a study of cytomegalovirus exposure and HLA in healthy donors. Assay used: immunoSEQ multiplex PCR; TCRdb lists only in-frame clones, some missing. The table includes about 330,000 clones, roughly 89% detected once. Sample: PBMCs. Receptor source: a young woman in good health and CMV-seronegative.

The V call is TRBV5-4, the J call TRBJ2-7; 13 bases match TRBD2. CDR3 size: 16 residues. V shed 3 bases and J 4 bases; nucleotides not matched to a gene: 7. Germline assignment: CDR1 SGHNT and CDR2 YYREEE (reference sequence). The CDR3 DNA sequence: TGTGCCAGCAGCTCACCGGGACTAGCGGGATCTTACGAGCAGTACTTC. It is translated as CASSSPGLAGSYEQYF.

V usage is TRBV5-4 and J usage is TRBJ1-4; tentative D call: TRBD1 (6 bases). In germline, CDR1 is SGHNT, CDR2 YYREEE (reference sequence). CDR3 length: 15 amino acids. The V end lost 4 bases, the J end lost 8 bases, and 18 bases lay between the germline ends. The CDR3 coding sequence is TGTGCCAGCAGCGATGCACAGGGAGTAGAGGAAAAACTGTTTTTT. This translates into CASSDAQGVEEKLFF.

The V call is TRBV13, the J call TRBJ2-1; 12 bases agree with TRBD2. This CDR3 contains 15 residues. With V trimmed by 5 bases and J by 8 bases, 7 bases remained unmatched. The germline CDR1 and CDR2 sequences are PRHDT and FYEKMQ (reference sequence). CDR3 region: CASSVALAGGDEQFF. For the CDR3, the DNA is TGTGCCAGCAGCGTCGCGCTAGCGGGAGGGGATGAGCAGTTCTTC.

This clone has a single count. This rearrangement joins TRBV19 to TRBJ1-1; the D is unclear. V lost 9 bases, J lost 3 bases, and 17 bases lay in between. CDR3 length: 14 amino acids. Germline CDR1 reads LNHDA; CDR2 reads SQIVND (reference sequence). CDR3 nucleotide sequence: TGTGCCAGCACCCCGGTATATCTTGACACTGAAGCTTTCTTT. As protein: CASTPVYLDTEAFF.

The chain couples TRBV11-1 to TRBJ2-7; a weak D match, TRBD2 (5 bases). Per the germline V gene, CDR1 is SGHAT and CDR2 is FQDESV (reference sequence). The CDR3 runs 14 residues. The V end lost 6 bases, the J end lost 7 bases, and 19 bases lay between the germline ends. The CDR3 nucleotides are TGTGCCAGCAGTGAGGGAATAGCCCCGGAGGAGCAGTACTTC. Encoded protein: CASSEGIAPEEQYF. The whole variable domain, filled in from reference TRBV11-1 and TRBJ2-7, reads EAEVAQSPRYKITEKSQAVAFWCDPISGHATLYWYRQILGQGPELLVQFQDESVVDDSQLPKDRFSAERLKGVDSTLKIQPAELGDSAMYLCASSEGIAPEEQYFGPGTRLTVT.

CDR3 DNA: TGTGCCACCAGCAGAGTGGGACAGGGGGCATCAGGGGAGCTGTTTTTT. Protein sequence: CATSRVGQGASGELFF. The gene calls are TRBV15 and TRBJ2-2; 12 bases fit TRBD1. Germline values: CDR1 LNHNV, CDR2 YYDKDF (reference sequence). The CDR3 consists of 16 residues. V dropped 1 base and J dropped 8; count of bases not matched to a gene: 5. The full variable domain, its missing parts supplied by reference TRBV15 and TRBJ2-2, is DAMVIQNPRYQVTQFGKPVTLSCSQTLNHNVMYWYQQKSSQAPKLLFHYYDKDFNNEADTPDNFQSRRPNTSFCFLDIRSPGLGDTAMYLCATSRVGQGASGELFFGEGSRLTVL.

V is TRBV10-3 and J is TRBJ2-7, with D tentatively TRBD1 (5 bases). In germline, CDR1 is ENHRY, CDR2 SYGVKD. V lost 8 bases and J 3 bases, leaving 11 bases between the germline ends. There are 12 residues in the CDR3. CDR3: CAIRQNSYEQYF. In DNA form, the CDR3 reads TGTGCCATCCGACAGAACAGCTACGAGCAGTACTTC.

The chain recombines TRBV29-1 with TRBJ2-5; 9 nucleotides match TRBD1. This CDR3 comprises 13 residues. Germline CDR1 reads SQVTM; CDR2 reads ANQGSEA. After removal of 7 bases from V and 5 bases from J, the junction contained 8 bases not matched to a gene. As DNA, the CDR3 is TGCAGCGCCAGACAGGGGGGTTCGGAGACCCAGTACTTC. Protein product: CSARQGGSETQYF. The variable domain in full, with the rest retrieved from reference TRBV29-1 and TRBJ2-5, is SAVISQKPSRDICQRGTSLTIQCQVDSQVTMMFWYRQQPGQSLTLIATANQGSEATYESGFVIDKFPISRPNLTFSTLTVSNMSPEDSSIYLCSARQGGSETQYFGPGTRLLVL.

V gene TRBV5-6 combines with J gene TRBJ1-1, with D tentatively TRBD1 (5 bases). V was cut by 0 bases and J by 5 bases, with 14 bases left in between. CDR1 and CDR2 from the germline V gene are SGHDT and YYEEEE. The CDR3 loop spans 15 amino acids. The CDR3 reads CASSLVDSVRTEAFF. CDR3 nucleotide sequence: TGTGCCAGCAGCTTGGTAGACAGTGTTAGGACTGAAGCTTTCTTT.

The chain uses TRBV27 and TRBJ2-1; 13 bases line up with TRBD2. J gave up 9 bases and V 7 bases, and 12 bases lay outside the gene matches. From germline, CDR1 is MNHEY and CDR2 SMNVEV (reference sequence). This CDR3 is 16 amino acids long. CDR3 residues: CASTSGTSGTSTEQFF. CDR3 DNA sequence: TGTGCCAGCACCTCTGGGACTAGCGGGACGTCGACTGAGCAGTTCTTC.

This rearrangement joins TRBV12-5 to TRBJ2-1; 12 positions agree with TRBD2. CDR3 length: 15 amino acids. Trimming removed 6 bases from V and 8 bases from J; junction bases left unmatched: 8. Germline V gene sequence: CDR1 LGHNT, CDR2 FRNRAP. The CDR3 DNA sequence: TGTGCTAGTGGCAGACTAGCGGGAGTAGAGTATGAGCAGTTCTTC. Translating gives CASGRLAGVEYEQFF.

The genes are TRBV5-1 and TRBJ2-7; TRBD2 might be the D (6 bases). Trimming pared 1 base from V and 5 bases from J, leaving 13 bases between. Germline loops: CDR1 SGHRS, CDR2 YFSETQ. The CDR3 contains 14 residues. In nucleotides, the CDR3 is TGCGCCAGCAGCTTGAGGGCGCCGGGGGACGAGCAGTACTTC. Amino acid sequence: CASSLRAPGDEQYF. The complete variable domain, with remaining parts taken from reference TRBV5-1 and TRBJ2-7, reads KAGVTQTPRYLIKTRGQQVTLSCSPISGHRSVSWYQQTPGQGLQFLFEYFSETQRNKGNFPGRFSGRQFSNSRSEMNVSTLELGDSALYLCASSLRAPGDEQYFGPGTRLTVT.

This chain joins TRBV27 and TRBJ2-1, with 7 bases identical to TRBD2. The germline V gene encodes CDR1 MNHEY and CDR2 SMNVEV (reference sequence). V lost 7 bases, J lost 0 bases, and 6 bases stayed unmatched. The CDR3 covers 15 residues. The CDR3 region has the DNA TGTGCCAGCAAGCTAGCGGTTAGCTCCTACAATGAGCAGTTCTTC. The encoded protein is CASKLAVSSYNEQFF.

The rearrangement uses TRBV9 and TRBJ1-4; 7 bases line up with TRBD1. Germline loops: CDR1 SGDLS, CDR2 YYNGEE. CDR3 length: 14 residues. V lost 1 base to trimming and J lost 3 bases; unmatched junction nucleotides: 0. The CDR3: CASSVTGANEKLFF. The DNA for the CDR3 is TGTGCCAGCAGCGTAACAGGGGCTAATGAAAAACTGTTTTTT.

The V gene is TRBV25-1, the J gene TRBJ2-7, with D unresolved. With 1 base removed from V and 0 bases from J, the gap between germline ends came to 7 bases. This CDR3 contains 14 residues. Germline assignment: CDR1 MGHDK and CDR2 SYGVNS. DNA of the CDR3: TGTGCCAGCAGTGAATTTGAGAGCTCCTACGAGCAGTACTTC. This encodes CASSEFESSYEQYF.

V usage is TRBV7-2 and J usage is TRBJ2-3, with 8 bases lining up with TRBD2. The CDR3 sequence is 14 residues long. Losses at the gene ends were 1 base for V and 10 bases for J; bases not matched to a gene: 7. In germline, CDR1 is SGHTA, CDR2 FQGNSA. The CDR3 is CASSLVGAREAQYF. CDR3 sequence (DNA): TGTGCCAGCAGCTTAGTCGGAGCGCGGGAGGCGCAGTATTTT.